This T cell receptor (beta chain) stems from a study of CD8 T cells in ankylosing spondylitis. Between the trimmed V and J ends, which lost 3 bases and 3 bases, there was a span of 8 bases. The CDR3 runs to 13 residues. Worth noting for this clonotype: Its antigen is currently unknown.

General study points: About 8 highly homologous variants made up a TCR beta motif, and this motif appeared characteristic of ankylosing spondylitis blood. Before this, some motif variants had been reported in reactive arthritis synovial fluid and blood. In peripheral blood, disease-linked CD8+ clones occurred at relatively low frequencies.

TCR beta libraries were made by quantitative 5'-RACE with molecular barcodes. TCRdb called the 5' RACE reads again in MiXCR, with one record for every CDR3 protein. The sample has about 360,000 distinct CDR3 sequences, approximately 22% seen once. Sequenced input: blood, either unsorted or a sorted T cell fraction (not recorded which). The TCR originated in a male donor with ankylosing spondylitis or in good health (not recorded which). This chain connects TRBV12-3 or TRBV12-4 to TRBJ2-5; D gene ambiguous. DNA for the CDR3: TGTGCCAGCAGTTTTATAGGGAAAGAGACCCAGTACTTC. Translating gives CASSFIGKETQYF.